The sequence of this T cell receptor (beta chain) was determined in a study of shared T cell receptors in the human thymus. The CDR3 contains 15 residues. Looked up from germline, CDR1 is MNHNS and CDR2 is SASEGT. V shed 4 bases, J shed 3 bases, and the junction held 8 bases outside the gene matches. Produced via immunoSEQ multiplex PCR; TCRdb's table is partial and in-frame only. The data contain around 730,000 clones, approximately 83% of them seen just once; the ten biggest clones take up more than 0.008%. This sample was also put to use in a study of human thymus T cells. That paper states: The donors were infants in Finland with congenital heart defects, otherwise immunologically healthy. Thymic samples were excised during corrective heart operations. An apparent bias in V and J gene usage was seen in thymic and blood repertoires. Highly overlapping thymic repertoires in unrelated individuals were reported by related research.

The origin of this receptor is a girl under three years old with a congenital heart defect. The sample comprised thymocytes. The rearrangement uses TRBV6-1 and TRBJ1-1; 7 nucleotides match TRBD1. The CDR3 DNA follows: TGTGCCAGCAGTGGCAAACAGGGGTTGGACACTGAAGCTTTCTTT. It translates to CASSGKQGLDTEAFF.